This TCR beta chain was retrieved from a study of OX40 agonist ivuxolimab in advanced cancers. Study-wide results and limits: CD8+ T cells showed, on average, more clonal expansion than CD4+ cells. With doses of 0.1-3.0 mg/kg, partial responders showed among the lowest clonal expansion.

The timepoints at which blood was sampled were baseline, cycle 4 day 1, and cycle 7 day 1. Only in-frame clones appear in the TCRdb table, and some are missing; sequencing was by immunoSEQ multiplex PCR. This sample yields tens of thousands of clones, of which approximately 87% are seen a single time; approximately 1.8% belongs to the top ten. With 6 bases clipped from V and 5 bases from J, the junction kept 10 bases outside the gene matches. CDR1 and CDR2 from the germline V gene are MDHEN and SYDVKM. The CDR3 is made up of 15 amino acids. A remark on this clone: What it recognizes is unknown.

This chain joins TRBV28 and TRBJ1-1; 9 bases are shared with TRBD1. This receptor was taken from an adult with an advanced solid tumor such as melanoma, head and neck, liver or kidney cancer. The sample here was CD4+ or CD8+ T cells sorted from blood, taken in a trial of the OX40 agonist ivuxolimab. CDR3 region: CASRGQGFVATEAFF. CDR3 DNA sequence: TGTGCCAGCAGGGGACAGGGCTTTGTAGCGACTGAAGCTTTCTTT.